The present T cell receptor beta chain was sequenced within a study of neoadjuvant anti-PD-1 for oral cavity cancer. Study details: Around day 43, patients without progression received a fourth nivolumab dose before surgery.

Germline CDR1 and CDR2: SGDLS and YYNGEE. V was clipped by 2 bases and J by 8 bases; unmatched bases: 5. The CDR3 extends over 13 amino acids. Produced via immunoSEQ multiplex PCR; TCRdb's table is partial and in-frame only. The sample comprises some 15,000 clones, 71% of which are singletons, and about 3.1% rests with the top ten. Sequences were derived from PBMCs, sampled before nivolumab (anti-PD-1) treatment. The J gene is TRBJ1-1, the V gene TRBV9, with 8 bases fitting TRBD1. This sequence originates from a person aged 35-79 years with oral cavity squamous cell carcinoma. In DNA, the CDR3 is TGTGCCAGCAGCGTCCAGGGGGCGACCGAAGCTTTCTTT. Protein product: CASSVQGATEAFF.